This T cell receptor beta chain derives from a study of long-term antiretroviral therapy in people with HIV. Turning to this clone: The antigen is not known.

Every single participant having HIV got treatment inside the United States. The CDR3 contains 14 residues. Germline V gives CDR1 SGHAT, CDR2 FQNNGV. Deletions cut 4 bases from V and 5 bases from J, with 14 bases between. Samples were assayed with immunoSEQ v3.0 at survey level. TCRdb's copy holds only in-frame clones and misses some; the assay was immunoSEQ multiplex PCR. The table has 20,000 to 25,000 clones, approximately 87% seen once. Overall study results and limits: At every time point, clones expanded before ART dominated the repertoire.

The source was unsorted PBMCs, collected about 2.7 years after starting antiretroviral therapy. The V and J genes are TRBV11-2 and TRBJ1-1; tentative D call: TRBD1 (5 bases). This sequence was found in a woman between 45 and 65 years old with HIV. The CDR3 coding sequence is TGTGCCAGCAGCTCACTTGGGGGTGGTACTGAAGCTTTCTTT. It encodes CASSSLGGGTEAFF.